Listed below are T cell receptor beta chains from one sample, sequenced in a study of naive CD8 T cells in extremely preterm neonates. Only in-frame clones appear in the TCRdb table, and some are missing; sequencing was by immunoSEQ multiplex PCR. The data show 5,000 to 6,500 clones, with around 97% seen just once and 0.75% to 0.8% held by the top ten. Source material: naive CD8+ T cells from blood. These receptor sequences come from a human donor in good health. Each CDR3 is given without its conserved first and last residue.

cdr3_length,j_call,v_call,cdr3_aa
15,TRBJ1-6,TRBV4-1,ASSQRQPSSYNSPLH
14,TRBJ1-1,TRBV7-3,ASSRRDYGGNTEAF
13,TRBJ1-5,TRBV5-5,ASSPVGDTDQPQH
12,TRBJ2-3,TRBV27,ASSSKGSPDTQY
14,TRBJ1-4,TRBV4-3,ASSQDEGAGGEKLF
12,TRBJ2-5,TRBV1,TSSQVGGTETQY
13,TRBJ2-1,TRBV6-6,ASSYSTGALDEQF
17,TRBJ1-2,TRBV9,ASSVWAGPGQGAMGGYT
12,TRBJ1-1,TRBV5-8,ASSLRQWNTEAF
11,TRBJ1-1,TRBV9,ASSVGAHTEAF
13,TRBJ1-2,TRBV4-1,ASSQDREPGYGYT
13,TRBJ2-3,TRBV15,ATRRIAGRTDTQY
13,.,TRBV4-1,ASSLGGGPFHEQY
12,TRBJ2-1,TRBV6-1,ASIAADFYNEQF
13,TRBJ2-1,TRBV15,ATSKDRGLYNEQF
16,TRBJ2-2,TRBV2,ASSETMLRDRETGELF
14,TRBJ2-5,TRBV7-2,ASSWTSGGVQETQY
13,TRBJ1-4,TRBV28,ASSPRDRQGEKLF
13,TRBJ2-4,TRBV19,ASSTGWGAKNIQY
12,TRBJ2-7,TRBV5-1,ASSLTGSTYEQY
13,TRBJ2-6,TRBV6-6,ASRTQGSGANVLT